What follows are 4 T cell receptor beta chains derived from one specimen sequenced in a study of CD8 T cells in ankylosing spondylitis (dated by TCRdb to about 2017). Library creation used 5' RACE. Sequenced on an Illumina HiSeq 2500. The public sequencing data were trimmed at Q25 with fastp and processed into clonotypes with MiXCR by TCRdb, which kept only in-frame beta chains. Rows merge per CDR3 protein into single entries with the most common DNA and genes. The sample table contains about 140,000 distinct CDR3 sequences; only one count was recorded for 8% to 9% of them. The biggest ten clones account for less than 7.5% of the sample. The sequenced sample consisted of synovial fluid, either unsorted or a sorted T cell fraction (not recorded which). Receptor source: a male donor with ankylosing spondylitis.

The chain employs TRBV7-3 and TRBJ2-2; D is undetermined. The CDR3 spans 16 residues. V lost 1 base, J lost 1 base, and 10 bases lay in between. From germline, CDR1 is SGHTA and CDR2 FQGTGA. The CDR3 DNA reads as TGTGCCAGCAGCTTAAATCGACCCGGGAACACCGGGGAGCTGTTTTTT. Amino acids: CASSLNRPGNTGELFF.

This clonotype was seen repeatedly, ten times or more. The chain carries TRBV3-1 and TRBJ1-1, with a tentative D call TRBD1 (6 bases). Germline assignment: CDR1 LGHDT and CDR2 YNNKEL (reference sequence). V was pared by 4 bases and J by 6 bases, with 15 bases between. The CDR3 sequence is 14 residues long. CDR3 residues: CASSPIGTQSEAFF. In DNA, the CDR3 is TGTGCCAGCAGCCCCATAGGGACACAATCTGAAGCTTTCTTT.

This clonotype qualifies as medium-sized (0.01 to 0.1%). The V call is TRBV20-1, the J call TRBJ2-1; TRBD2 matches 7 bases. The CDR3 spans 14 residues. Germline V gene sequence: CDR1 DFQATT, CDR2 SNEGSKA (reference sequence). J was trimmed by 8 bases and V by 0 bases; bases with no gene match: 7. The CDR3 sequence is CSARDFRGGYEQFF. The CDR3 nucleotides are TGCAGTGCTAGAGATTTTCGGGGAGGGTATGAGCAGTTCTTC.

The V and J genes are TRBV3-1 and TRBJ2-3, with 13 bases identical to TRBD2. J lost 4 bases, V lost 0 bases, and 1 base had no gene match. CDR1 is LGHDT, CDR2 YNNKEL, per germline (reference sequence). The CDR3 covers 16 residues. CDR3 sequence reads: CASSQELAGGADTQYF. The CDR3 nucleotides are TGTGCCAGCAGCCAAGAACTAGCGGGAGGGGCAGATACGCAGTATTTT.